Presented here are 26 T cell receptor beta chains from one specimen sequenced in a study of T cell responses to AZD1222 COVID-19 vaccine. Using immunoSEQ multiplex PCR, the repertoire was profiled, and TCRdb retains in-frame clones only, with some absent. The table lists tens of thousands of clones, under 85% of them singletons. The sample consisted of peripheral blood, taken on day 0 of MenACWY control vaccination. These TCRs come from an adult in good health.

The chain joins TRBV28 to TRBJ1-2; maybe TRBD1 (6 bases). V was trimmed by 5 bases and J by 8 bases, leaving 12 bases between them. Germline V gives CDR1 MDHEN, CDR2 SYDVKM. The CDR3 spans 12 residues. The CDR3 sequence is CASSENREGYTF. DNA for the CDR3: TGTGCCAGCAGTGAGAACAGGGAAGGCTACACCTTC.

CDR3 sequence: CASSRSLGAYNSPLHF. The CDR3, as DNA: TGTGCCAGCAGCCGGAGCCTCGGGGCATATAATTCACCCCTCCACTTT. The chain couples TRBV14 to TRBJ1-6, with D tentatively TRBD1 (5 bases). The V end lost 4 bases, the J end lost 4 bases, and 14 bases lay between the germline ends. This CDR3 is 16 amino acids long. The germline V gene has CDR1 SGHDN and CDR2 FVKESK.

This chain joins TRBV5-1 and TRBJ1-5, with D unresolved. V shed 2 bases and J shed 5 bases, with 29 bases lying between them. CDR1 and CDR2 from the germline V gene are SGHRS and YFSETQ. The CDR3 has 20 residues. CDR3 in DNA: TGCGCCAGCAGCTTAAAGAAAGGGCAGAGGGTATTGCTGTTTCATCAGCCCCAGCATTTT. Translation gives CASSLKKGQRVLLFHQPQHF. Looking up the rest from reference TRBV5-1 and TRBJ1-5 gives the full variable domain: KAGVTQTPRYLIKTRGQQVTLSCSPISGHRSVSWYQQTPGQGLQFLFEYFSETQRNKGNFPGRFSGRQFSNSRSEMNVSTLELGDSALYLCASSLKKGQRVLLFHQPQHFGDGTRLSIL.

CDR3 in amino acids: CASSLKSGTGADTQYF. CDR3 nucleotide sequence: TGTGCCAGCAGCCTTAAGTCCGGGACAGGGGCAGATACGCAGTATTTT. The chain couples TRBV11-2 to TRBJ2-3, with 10 bases matching TRBD1. Germline CDR1 SGHAT, CDR2 FQNNGV. The J segment lost 4 bases and the V segment lost 5 bases, leaving 9 bases of the junction unmatched. This CDR3 spans 16 amino acids.

The chain combines TRBV18 with TRBJ1-5; TRBD1 is a possible D gene (6 bases). Per germline, CDR1 KGHSH and CDR2 LQKENI. V was trimmed by 6 bases and J by 7 bases, leaving 19 bases between them. This CDR3 contains 15 residues. The CDR3 DNA reads TGTGCCAGCTCGCAAACAAAGGGGGGAACCCAGCCCCAGCATTTT. Its translation is CASSQTKGGTQPQHF.

The chain's CDR3 is CASSRTGTPLHF. The CDR3 DNA is TGTGCCAGCAGCCGAACAGGAACACCCCTCCACTTT. The genes are TRBV6-5 and TRBJ1-6; weak D call: TRBD1 (5 bases). V was shortened by 6 bases and J by 11 bases, with 11 bases between the two germline ends. The CDR3 extends over 12 amino acids. Germline lookup yields CDR1 MNHEY and CDR2 SVGAGI.

The CDR3: CASSPTGGSYNEQFF. The CDR3 nucleotides read TGTGCCAGCAGCCCCACGGGGGGTTCCTACAATGAGCAGTTCTTC. The chain employs TRBV7-9 and TRBJ2-1, with 7 bases identical to TRBD2. This CDR3 contains 15 residues. Germline assignment: CDR1 SEHNR and CDR2 FQNEAQ (reference sequence). With 5 bases clipped from V and 1 base from J, the junction kept 5 bases outside the gene matches.

The rearrangement joins TRBV7-7 to TRBJ2-3, with D hard to call. The CDR3 runs 16 residues. Looked up from germline, CDR1 is SSHAT and CDR2 is FNYEAQ (reference sequence). Trimming left V 1 base short and J 1 base short, with 12 bases between. CDR3 coding DNA: TGTGCCAGCAGCTTAGGTCCGGGTGGGGGCACAGATACGCAGTATTTT. Residues: CASSLGPGGGTDTQYF.

For the CDR3, the DNA is TGTGCCAGCAGCTTCAGGGGTAGGAACACTGAAGCTTTCTTT. Translating it yields CASSFRGRNTEAFF. The chain links TRBV5-4 to TRBJ1-1; D may be TRBD1 (6 bases). The CDR3 loop spans 14 amino acids. The ends were cut back, 2 bases at V and 1 base at J, with 9 bases in the middle. Germline lookup yields CDR1 SGHNT and CDR2 YYREEE (reference sequence).

This chain connects TRBV3-1 (or the pseudogene TRBV3-2) to TRBJ1-5; D is unclear. The V gene's germline CDR1 is LGHDT and CDR2 YNNKEL (reference sequence). The CDR3 runs 15 residues. Trimming shortened V by 0 bases and J by 5 bases, and 11 bases separated the two germline ends. The CDR3 here is CASSQDIGVDQPQHF. The CDR3 DNA is TGTGCCAGCAGCCAAGATATCGGGGTTGATCAGCCCCAGCATTTT.

The chain couples TRBV7-6 to TRBJ1-2; 10 nucleotides align to TRBD1. The CDR3 runs to 15 residues. Germline loops: CDR1 SGHVS, CDR2 FNYEAQ. The V gene end was trimmed by 3 bases and the J gene end by 7 bases; junction bases not matched to a gene: 8. In nucleotides, the CDR3 is TGTGCCAGCAGCTTTCCCGGGACAGGGGTTACTGGCTACACCTTC. Translating gives CASSFPGTGVTGYTF.

The table lists this clone with a count of one. The chain links TRBV27 to TRBJ2-5, with D perhaps TRBD2 (6 bases). Trimming removed 5 bases at V and 3 bases at J, with 16 bases between. The CDR3 has 15 amino acids. The germline V gene encodes CDR1 MNHEY and CDR2 SMNVEV (reference sequence). CDR3 nucleotides: TGTGCCAGCAGTCCGGCGGGGATACCTAAAGAGACCCAGTACTTC. This encodes CASSPAGIPKETQYF.

In its sample, this clone was seen a few times. This chain uses TRBV7-2 with TRBJ2-5; D is perhaps TRBD2 (5 bases). The germline V gene encodes CDR1 SGHTA and CDR2 FQGNSA. The CDR3 is made up of 13 amino acids. V was shortened by 4 bases and J by 2 bases, with 8 bases between the two germline ends. The CDR3 bases are TGTGCCAGCAGCTCGAGGGTTCAAGAGACCCAGTACTTC. As protein: CASSSRVQETQYF.

Only a few counts were recorded for this clone. The V call is TRBV6-5, the J call TRBJ1-6; tentative D call: TRBD1 (5 bases). The CDR3 contains 13 residues. Trimming pared 7 bases from V and 7 bases from J, leaving 11 bases between. From germline, CDR1 is MNHEY and CDR2 SVGAGI. DNA for the CDR3: TGTGCCAGCATTAACAGGTCAAATTCACCCCTCCACTTT. Translation: CASINRSNSPLHF.

The V call is TRBV29-1, the J call TRBJ2-5; TRBD2 agrees at 11 bases. Unmatched junction bases numbered 8, after V lost 8 bases and J lost 3 bases. Per the germline V gene, CDR1 is SQVTM and CDR2 is ANQGSEA. The CDR3 contains 14 residues. The DNA of the CDR3 is TGCAGCACGACACTAGCGGGAGTGAAAGAGACCCAGTACTTC. It specifies CSTTLAGVKETQYF. Together with reference TRBV29-1 and TRBJ2-5, the CDR3 gives the full variable domain: SAVISQKPSRDICQRGTSLTIQCQVDSQVTMMFWYRQQPGQSLTLIATANQGSEATYESGFVIDKFPISRPNLTFSTLTVSNMSPEDSSIYLCSTTLAGVKETQYFGPGTRLLVL.

The chain links TRBV6-5 to TRBJ2-1; tentatively, D is TRBD2 (5 bases). Between the trimmed V and J ends, which lost 6 bases and 6 bases, there was a span of 9 bases. The CDR3 consists of 12 residues. Germline values: CDR1 MNHEY, CDR2 SVGAGI. CDR3 loop: CASSRDSNEQFF. The CDR3 nucleotides are TGTGCCAGCAGCCGGGATTCCAATGAGCAGTTCTTC.

The V gene is TRBV5-6, the J gene TRBJ2-5; D call uncertain. Germline V CDR1 and CDR2: SGHDT, YYEEEE. There are 14 residues in the CDR3. With 3 bases removed from V and 1 base from J, the gap between germline ends came to 10 bases. The CDR3 loop is CASSSTAIQETQYF. DNA for the CDR3: TGTGCCAGCAGCTCTACAGCTATCCAAGAGACCCAGTACTTC.

In DNA, the CDR3 is TGTGCCAGCAGTTACTCTACGGGTTCGGGATGGCCCCAGCATTTT. Translation: CASSYSTGSGWPQHF. The chain combines TRBV6-5 with TRBJ1-5, with D unresolved. V gave up 0 bases and J gave up 9 bases, with 15 bases separating them. The CDR3 covers 15 residues. Looked up from germline, CDR1 is MNHEY and CDR2 is SVGAGI.

The chain employs TRBV30 and TRBJ2-5, with unresolved D. Looked up from germline, CDR1 is GTSNPN and CDR2 is SVGIG (reference sequence). The CDR3 runs 13 residues. Trimming removed 3 bases from V and 1 base from J, with 9 bases in between. The CDR3 DNA sequence: TGTGCCTGGAGCGCCCACCCCCAAGAGACCCAGTACTTC. It yields the protein CAWSAHPQETQYF. Combining the CDR3 with reference TRBV30 and TRBJ2-5 gives the whole variable domain SQTIHQWPATLVQPVGSPLSLECTVEGTSNPNLYWYRQAAGRGLQLLFYSVGIGQISSEVPQNLSASRPQDRQFILSSKKLLLSDSGFYLCAWSAHPQETQYFGPGTRLLVL.

The chain employs TRBV18 and TRBJ1-6; 9 bases map to TRBD1. The length of the CDR3 is 15 residues. Trimming took 5 bases from V and 10 from J; bases not matched to a gene: 9. The V gene's germline CDR1 is KGHSH and CDR2 LQKENI. The DNA of the CDR3 is TGTGCCAGCTCAACGGGACAGGGTTTAAACTCACCCCTCCACTTT. It yields the protein CASSTGQGLNSPLHF.

The genes are TRBV2 and TRBJ2-2; 7 bases fit TRBD1. Germline assignment: CDR1 SNHLY and CDR2 FYNNEI. Germline trimming cut 6 bases from V and 4 bases from J; bases unmatched to any gene: 8. This CDR3 has 15 amino acids. The CDR3 reads CASRGVRGSTGELFF. The CDR3 DNA sequence: TGTGCCAGCAGGGGGGTCAGGGGGTCCACCGGGGAGCTGTTTTTT.

The genes are TRBV25-1 and TRBJ1-5; D is uncertain. The CDR3 runs 17 residues. V was trimmed by 1 base and J by 1 base, leaving 14 bases between them. Germline V gene lookup returns CDR1 MGHDK and CDR2 SYGVNS. Here the CDR3 DNA reads TGTGCCAGCAGTGAATTGGGAAAGGAAGGGAGCAATCAGCCCCAGCATTTT. Its protein product is CASSELGKEGSNQPQHF.

The chain combines TRBV27 with TRBJ1-2; D is perhaps TRBD1 (5 bases). The CDR3 length is 12 residues. Germline lookup yields CDR1 MNHEY and CDR2 SMNVEV (reference sequence). V lost 0 bases and J lost 10, with 9 bases in between. CDR3 in amino acids: CASSLSGEHYTF. For the CDR3, the DNA is TGTGCCAGCAGTTTATCGGGGGAACACTACACCTTC.

The J gene is TRBJ1-3, the V gene TRBV10-3; 9 positions agree with TRBD1. This CDR3 region has 13 residues. Trimming cost V 8 bases and J 2 bases; bases outside gene matches: 1. Germline V CDR1 and CDR2: ENHRY, SYGVKD. The CDR3 reads CAIGQGPGNTIYF. CDR3 sequence (DNA): TGTGCCATCGGACAGGGGCCTGGAAACACCATATATTTT.

This clone was recorded at least ten times. The chain is built from TRBV2 and TRBJ2-1; no definite D call. Trimming cost V 0 bases and J 4 bases, with 10 bases left between them. Germline values: CDR1 SNHLY, CDR2 FYNNEI. The CDR3 is 15 residues long. CDR3 region: CASSEALPVYNEQFF. As DNA, the CDR3 is TGTGCCAGCAGTGAAGCTTTACCAGTGTACAATGAGCAGTTCTTC. Based on the CDR3 plus reference TRBV2 and TRBJ2-1, the full variable domain is EPEVTQTPSHQVTQMGQEVILRCVPISNHLYFYWYRQILGQKVEFLVSFYNNEISEKSEIFDDQFSVERPDGSNFTLKIRSTKLEDSAMYFCASSEALPVYNEQFFGPGTRLTVL.

The chain couples TRBV9 to TRBJ1-6; D gene ambiguous. Germline values: CDR1 SGDLS, CDR2 YYNGEE. The CDR3 totals 15 residues. Trimming took 0 bases from V and 10 from J, leaving 14 bases between them. The CDR3 protein is CASSVGIGSGSPLHF. The CDR3, as DNA: TGTGCCAGCAGCGTAGGGATAGGGAGCGGGTCACCCCTCCACTTT.